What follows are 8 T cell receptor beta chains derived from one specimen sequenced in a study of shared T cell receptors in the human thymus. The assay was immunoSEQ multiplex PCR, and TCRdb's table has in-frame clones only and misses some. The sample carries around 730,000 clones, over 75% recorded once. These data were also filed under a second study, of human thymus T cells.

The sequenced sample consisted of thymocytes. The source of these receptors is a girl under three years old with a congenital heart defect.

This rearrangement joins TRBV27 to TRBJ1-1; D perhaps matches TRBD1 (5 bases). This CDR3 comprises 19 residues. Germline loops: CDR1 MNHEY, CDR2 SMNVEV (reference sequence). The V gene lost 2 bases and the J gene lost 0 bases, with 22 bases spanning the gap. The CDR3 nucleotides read TGTGCCAGCAGTTTAACTCTTCGGGCAGGGTCCAACATGAACACTGAAGCTTTCTTT. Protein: CASSLTLRAGSNMNTEAFF.

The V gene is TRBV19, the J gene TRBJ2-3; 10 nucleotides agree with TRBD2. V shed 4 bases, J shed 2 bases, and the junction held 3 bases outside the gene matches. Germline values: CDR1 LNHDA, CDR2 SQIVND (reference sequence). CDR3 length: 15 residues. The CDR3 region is CASSTSGGATDTQYF. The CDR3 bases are TGTGCCAGTAGTACTAGCGGGGGCGCCACAGATACGCAGTATTTT.

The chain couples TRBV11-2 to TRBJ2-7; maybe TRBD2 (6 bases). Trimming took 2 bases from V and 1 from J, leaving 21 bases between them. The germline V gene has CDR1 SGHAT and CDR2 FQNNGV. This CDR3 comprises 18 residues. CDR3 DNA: TGTGCCAGCAGCTTACAAACGCGGCAGGAGGGGTTTTCCTACGAGCAGTACTTC. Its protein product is CASSLQTRQEGFSYEQYF.

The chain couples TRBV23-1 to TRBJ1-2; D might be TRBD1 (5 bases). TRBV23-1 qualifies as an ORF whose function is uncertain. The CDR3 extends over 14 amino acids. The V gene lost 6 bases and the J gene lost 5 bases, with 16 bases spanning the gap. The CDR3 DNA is TGCGCCAGCAGCCGACCGGGGGACTGTTATGGCTACACCTTC. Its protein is CASSRPGDCYGYTF.

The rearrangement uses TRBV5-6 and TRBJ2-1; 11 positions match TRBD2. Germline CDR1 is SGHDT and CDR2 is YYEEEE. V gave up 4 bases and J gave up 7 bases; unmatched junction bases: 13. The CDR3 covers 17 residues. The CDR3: CASSPDRTSGPLNEQFF. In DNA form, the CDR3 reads TGTGCCAGCAGCCCGGACCGGACTAGCGGGCCCCTGAATGAGCAGTTCTTC.

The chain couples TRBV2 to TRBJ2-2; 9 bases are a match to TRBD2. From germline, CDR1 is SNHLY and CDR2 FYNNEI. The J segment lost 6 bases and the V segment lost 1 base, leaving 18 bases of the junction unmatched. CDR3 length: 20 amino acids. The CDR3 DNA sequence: TGTGCCAGCAGTGAAGATTCCGCCGGGACTAGCTTTCGCCTGTCCGGGGAGCTGTTTTTT. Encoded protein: CASSEDSAGTSFRLSGELFF.

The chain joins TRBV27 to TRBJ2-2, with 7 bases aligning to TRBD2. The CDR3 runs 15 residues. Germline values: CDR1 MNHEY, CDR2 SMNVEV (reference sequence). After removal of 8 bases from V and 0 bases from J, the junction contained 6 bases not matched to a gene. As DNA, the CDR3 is TGTGCCAGCGGAGCTCTAGCGGCGAACACCGGGGAGCTGTTTTTT. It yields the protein CASGALAANTGELFF.

As DNA, the CDR3 is TGTGCCAGCAGACACCAGAGATATACAGGAGTCAACACTGAAGCTTTCTTT. Translated: CASRHQRYTGVNTEAFF. The chain carries TRBV7-2 and TRBJ1-1, with D perhaps matching TRBD1 (5 bases). This CDR3 comprises 17 residues. Germline V gene sequence: CDR1 SGHTA, CDR2 FQGNSA. Trimming left V 6 bases short and J 2 bases short, with 22 bases between. Full variable domain (rest looked up from reference TRBV7-2 and TRBJ1-1): GAGVSQSPSNKVTEKGKDVELRCDPISGHTALYWYRQSLGQGLEFLIYFQGNSAPDKSGLPSDRFSAERTGGSVSTLTIQRTQQEDSAVYLCASRHQRYTGVNTEAFFGQGTRLTVV.